Below are 23 T cell receptor beta chains sequenced from a single sample in a study of identical twins. Each CDR3 protein is one row after TCRdb ran MiXCR on the 5' RACE reads. The sample lists about 240,000 distinct CDR3 sequences; approximately 8% were seen once. The same sample was also used in a study of yellow fever vaccine responses in identical twins.

What was sequenced was CD8+ T cells sorted from blood. The receptors were sampled from a woman between 18 and 29 years old in good health.

This clonotype appeared a few times. The V and J genes are TRBV6-6 and TRBJ1-2; 8 positions agree with TRBD1. Germline V gene sequence: CDR1 MNHNY, CDR2 SVGAGI (reference sequence). The CDR3 has 13 amino acids. Trimming at V came to 4 bases and at J to 6 bases, leaving 4 bases not matched to a gene. The CDR3 nucleotides are TGTGCCAGCAGTTTAGACAGGGGTAATGGCTACACCTTC. Its protein is CASSLDRGNGYTF.

This clonotype was seen a handful of times. This chain joins TRBV4-1 and TRBJ2-7, with D maybe TRBD1 (6 bases). Trimming took off 0 bases at V and 2 bases at J, with 14 bases between the two ends. Germline CDR1 and CDR2: MGHRA and YSYEKL. CDR3 length: 16 amino acids. CDR3 region: CASSQDWPGTTYEQYV. For the CDR3, the DNA is TGCGCCAGCAGCCAAGATTGGCCAGGGACAACCTACGAGCAGTACGTC.

This clonotype was counted between two and nine times. The CDR3 loop is CASSYLNQGAYNEQFF. As DNA, the CDR3 is TGTGCCAGCAGTTACTTGAATCAGGGGGCCTACAATGAGCAGTTCTTC. The chain has TRBV6-5 and TRBJ2-1, with TRBD1 matching 7 bases. The CDR3 length is 16 residues. J was trimmed by 2 bases and V by 1 base; bases with no gene match: 5. Looked up from germline, CDR1 is MNHEY and CDR2 is SVGAGI.

The rearrangement links TRBV15 to TRBJ2-7; 11 bases align to TRBD1. CDR1 is LNHNV and CDR2 is YYDKDF in the germline V gene (reference sequence). The CDR3 totals 16 residues. The V and J ends lost 0 bases and 4 bases, in that order; junction bases with no gene match: 5. The CDR3 here is CATSRDGTGGFYEQYF. DNA for the CDR3: TGTGCCACCAGCAGAGATGGGACAGGGGGATTTTACGAGCAGTACTTC.

This clonotype was recorded many times. The genes are TRBV2 and TRBJ2-7, with 8 bases matching TRBD1. V lost 7 bases and J lost 3; bases outside the gene matches: 14. This CDR3 has 16 residues. Germline V gives CDR1 SNHLY, CDR2 FYNNEI. The CDR3 is CASTPVRDRNRYEQYF. CDR3 coding DNA: TGTGCCAGCACCCCAGTGAGGGACAGGAACCGCTACGAGCAGTACTTC.

This clonotype showed up many times. The chain joins TRBV12-3 or TRBV12-4 to TRBJ1-2; D gene uncertain. The V end was cut by 5 bases, the J end by 8 bases, with 21 bases between. The CDR3 runs 15 residues. This chain's CDR3 is CASSTRTLLGEGYTF. The DNA of the CDR3 is TGTGCCAGCAGTACGAGGACCCTACTCGGGGAAGGCTACACCTTC.

In this sample, this clonotype is medium-sized. The genes are TRBV5-1 and TRBJ2-1, with D perhaps matching TRBD1 (5 bases). Trimming took off 0 bases at V and 0 bases at J, with 7 bases between the two ends. The CDR3 sequence is 15 residues long. Germline CDR1 reads SGHRS; CDR2 reads YFSETQ. CDR3 nucleotides: TGCGCCAGCAGCTTGGAGACAGTCTCCTACAATGAGCAGTTCTTC. It codes for CASSLETVSYNEQFF.

This clonotype was found many times. The chain joins TRBV6-4 to TRBJ2-3; D perhaps matches TRBD1 (7 bases). This CDR3 region has 15 residues. Deletions cut 5 bases from V and 2 bases from J, with 14 bases between. CDR1 MRHNA and CDR2 SNTAGT come from the germline V gene. The CDR3 is CASSQEGAATDTQYF. The CDR3 nucleotides read TGTGCCAGCAGTCAGGAGGGGGCCGCCACAGATACGCAGTATTTT.

This clonotype was counted ten times or more. J is TRBJ1-1 and V is TRBV28; the D gene is possibly TRBD1 (5 bases). Germline CDR1 reads MDHEN; CDR2 reads SYDVKM. The CDR3 runs 17 residues. V was shortened by 5 bases and J by 3 bases, with 22 bases between the two germline ends. Written as DNA, the CDR3 is TGTGCCAGCAGTACCCGCAGGGACGCGACATGGTACACTGAAGCTTTCTTT. Protein sequence: CASSTRRDATWYTEAFF.

Many counts were recorded for this clonotype. The rearrangement joins TRBV24-1 to TRBJ2-2; unclear D gene. Germline V gives CDR1 KGHDR, CDR2 SFDVKD. The CDR3 has 11 amino acids. V was trimmed by 6 bases and J by 5 bases, leaving 3 bases between them. As DNA, the CDR3 is TGTGCCACCAGTCAAACCGGGGAGCTGTTTTTT. Protein product: CATSQTGELFF.

This clonotype occurred a few times. The chain recombines TRBV28 with TRBJ1-1; possibly TRBD1 for D (6 bases). The V end was cut by 5 bases, the J end by 7 bases, with 14 bases between. CDR3 size: 13 residues. Germline CDR1 is MDHEN and CDR2 is SYDVKM. This CDR3 reads CASSETGSFEAFF. The CDR3 DNA reads TGTGCCAGCAGTGAAACAGGGTCTTTTGAAGCTTTCTTT.

This clonotype was counted a few times. The chain links TRBV5-1 to TRBJ2-7, with D maybe TRBD2 (5 bases). Per germline, CDR1 SGHRS and CDR2 YFSETQ. This CDR3 has 16 amino acids. The V end was cut by 0 bases, the J end by 2 bases, with 15 bases between. The CDR3 spells CASSLGSSTPAYEQYF. CDR3 nucleotides: TGCGCCAGCAGCTTGGGTTCTAGCACACCAGCCTACGAGCAGTACTTC. Supplemented by reference TRBV5-1 and TRBJ2-7, the full variable domain reads KAGVTQTPRYLIKTRGQQVTLSCSPISGHRSVSWYQQTPGQGLQFLFEYFSETQRNKGNFPGRFSGRQFSNSRSEMNVSTLELGDSALYLCASSLGSSTPAYEQYFGPGTRLTVT.

This clonotype turned up a few times. The J gene is TRBJ2-1, the V gene TRBV9, with TRBD2 matching 8 bases. V lost 0 bases to trimming and J lost 4 bases; unmatched junction nucleotides: 12. The CDR3 runs 18 residues. CDR1 is SGDLS, CDR2 YYNGEE, per germline. Here the CDR3 reads CASSVEGEGSGAYNEQFF. CDR3 bases: TGTGCCAGCAGCGTAGAGGGGGAGGGTAGCGGGGCGTACAATGAGCAGTTCTTC.

CDR3 bases: TGCGCCAGCATGCCGGACAGGGCCAATGAGCAGTTCTTC. This translates into CASMPDRANEQFF. V usage is TRBV10-2 and J usage is TRBJ2-1, with 8 bases identical to TRBD1. Trimming cost V 7 bases and J 6 bases; bases outside gene matches: 5. The CDR3 totals 13 residues. Per germline, CDR1 WSHSY and CDR2 SAAADI.

V usage is TRBV25-1 and J usage is TRBJ2-7; 7 nucleotides agree with TRBD2. The germline gives CDR1 MGHDK, CDR2 SYGVNS. This CDR3 spans 14 amino acids. J gave up 2 bases and V 1 base, and 2 bases lay outside the gene matches. The DNA of the CDR3 is TGTGCCAGCAGTGAATTAACTAGCGCCTACGAGCAGTACTTC. Amino acids: CASSELTSAYEQYF.

This clonotype was detected a few times. The chain links TRBV7-9 to TRBJ1-4; TRBD1 matches 8 bases. With V trimmed by 5 bases and J by 10 bases, 9 bases remained unmatched. Per germline, CDR1 SEHNR and CDR2 FQNEAQ (reference sequence). This CDR3 is 14 amino acids long. CDR3 sequence reads: CASSPGQGSGKLFF. Written as DNA, the CDR3 is TGTGCCAGCAGCCCCGGACAGGGATCGGGAAAACTGTTTTTT.

V is TRBV7-9 and J is TRBJ2-1; 7 bases are shared with TRBD1. This CDR3 is built from 14 residues. Per the germline V gene, CDR1 is SEHNR and CDR2 is FQNEAQ (reference sequence). V gave up 2 bases and J gave up 8 bases; unmatched junction bases: 6. Written as DNA, the CDR3 is TGTGCCAGCAGCTTATACAAGGGGGCGGATGAGCAGTTCTTC. The encoded protein is CASSLYKGADEQFF.

This clonotype was recorded a few times. The chain combines TRBV2 with TRBJ2-5; 8 nucleotides line up with TRBD1. The V segment lost 4 bases and the J segment 1 base; nucleotides outside the gene matches: 2. The CDR3 spans 14 residues. Germline assignment: CDR1 SNHLY and CDR2 FYNNEI. The CDR3 DNA reads TGTGCCAGCAGTGGGACAGGGACCCAAGAGACCCAGTACTTC. Protein: CASSGTGTQETQYF.

This clonotype came up many times. The chain is built from TRBV15 and TRBJ1-2; perhaps TRBD1 as D (6 bases). Germline CDR1 reads LNHNV; CDR2 reads YYDKDF (reference sequence). The CDR3 has 14 residues. V lost 3 bases to trimming and J lost 4 bases, with 12 bases between them. The CDR3 coding sequence is TGTGCCACCAGCAGTGGGGACACCGGCTATGGCTACACCTTC. Translated, it gives CATSSGDTGYGYTF.

This clonotype occurred many times. The chain recombines TRBV6-4 with TRBJ2-2; weak D call: TRBD2 (5 bases). The CDR3 extends over 15 amino acids. V was pared by 3 bases and J by 6 bases, with 14 bases between. CDR1 MRHNA and CDR2 SNTAGT come from the germline V gene. CDR3 nucleotide sequence: TGTGCCAGCAGTGAAGGTCCGGGGTCGTCCGGGGAGCTGTTTTTT. This sequence encodes CASSEGPGSSGELFF.

Only a few counts were recorded for this clonotype. The chain joins TRBV29-1 to TRBJ2-3; D ambiguous. This CDR3 spans 13 amino acids. Germline V gives CDR1 SQVTM, CDR2 ANQGSEA. Trimming pared 6 bases from V and 0 bases from J, leaving 10 bases between. The CDR3 nucleotides are TGCAGCGTCCCTACCACTAGCACAGATACGCAGTATTTT. Translating it yields CSVPTTSTDTQYF.

This clonotype was seen a handful of times. This sequence joins TRBV7-9 and TRBJ2-1; D remains ambiguous. The germline V and J ends were trimmed by 3 bases and 5 bases, with 11 bases remaining between them. The germline CDR1 and CDR2 sequences are SEHNR and FQNEAQ (reference sequence). The CDR3 totals 14 residues. The CDR3 reads CASSLYAKNNEQFF. The CDR3 DNA follows: TGTGCCAGCAGCTTGTATGCGAAAAACAATGAGCAGTTCTTC.

The DNA for the CDR3 is TGTGCCACCAGTGGCCCTACAACCCCGGATACGCAGTATTTT. Its translation: CATSGPTTPDTQYF. J is TRBJ2-3 and V is TRBV24-1; D not certain. Looked up from germline, CDR1 is KGHDR and CDR2 is SFDVKD. V was clipped by 5 bases and J by 6 bases, with 14 bases between them. This CDR3 has 14 residues.